This T cell receptor (beta chain) was documented in a study of blood T cell repertoires in COVID-19. Study-wide background: Sites in the United States, Italy and Spain provided acute and convalescent COVID-19 samples. PBMCs, B-cell-depleted T cells, or T cells were the source of the cDNA or gDNA that made up the material.

Original processing methods: Reference gene primer amplification gave estimated nucleated cell counts. The table came from immunoSEQ multiplex PCR; TCRdb's copy has only in-frame clones and leaves some out. The DNA was the basis for D and trimming; V, J and clone size are from that table. The sample comprises 30,000 to 40,000 clones, 80% to 90% of which are singletons, and roughly an eighth rests with the top ten. The germline CDR1 and CDR2 sequences are SGHRS and YFSETQ. CDR3 length: 15 residues. Trimming removed 4 bases at V and 2 bases at J, with 14 bases between. The sample taken for sequencing was peripheral blood. The rearrangement joins TRBV5-1 to TRBJ2-3; D may be TRBD1 (6 bases). This receptor was taken from a human donor in a cohort sampled during active COVID-19. CDR3 amino acids: CASSLTGFYTDTQYF. In nucleotides, the CDR3 is TGCGCCAGCAGCCTGACAGGATTTTACACAGATACGCAGTATTTT.